This T cell receptor (beta chain) derives from a study of shared clonotypes between healthy human individuals. Study results and caveats: In four donors, around 5% of naive CD4 clonotypes appeared in common. Clonotypes shared by all four sorted-subset donors had higher generation probabilities than non-shared clonotypes.

Regarding this clone: The antigen remains undetermined.

Here immunoSEQ multiplex PCR was the method, and the copy in TCRdb shows in-frame clones only, minus some. The table lists more than 1.2 million clones, roughly 98.5% of them singletons, with 0.36% in the top ten. In the CD4+ fraction, cells were divided into CD45RA+ naive and CD45RA-negative memory subsets. The TCR sequence derives from a man younger than 40 in good health. Sequencing was done on a sample of naive CD4+ T cells sorted from blood. Documented subset: CD45RA+ positively selected.

CDR3 in amino acids: CASSYRTGTDYYGYTF. The CDR3 region has the DNA TGTGCCAGCAGCTACAGAACCGGGACAGACTACTATGGCTACACCTTC. This sequence joins TRBV7-8 and TRBJ1-2; 7 bases map to TRBD1. The CDR3 consists of 16 residues. The V gene's germline CDR1 is SGHVS and CDR2 FQNEAQ. The J segment lost 3 bases and the V segment lost 4 bases, leaving 11 bases of the junction unmatched.